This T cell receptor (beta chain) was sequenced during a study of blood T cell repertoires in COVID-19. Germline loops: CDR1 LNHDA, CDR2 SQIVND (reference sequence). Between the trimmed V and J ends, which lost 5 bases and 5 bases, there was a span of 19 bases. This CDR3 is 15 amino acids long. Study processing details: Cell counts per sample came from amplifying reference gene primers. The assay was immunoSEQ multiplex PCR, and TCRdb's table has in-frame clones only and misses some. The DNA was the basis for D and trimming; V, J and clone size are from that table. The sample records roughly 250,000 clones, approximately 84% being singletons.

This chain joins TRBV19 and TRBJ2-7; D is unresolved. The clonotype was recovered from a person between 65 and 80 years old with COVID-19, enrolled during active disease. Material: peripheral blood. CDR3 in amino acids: CASSVRYRSAHEQYF. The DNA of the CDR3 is TGTGCCAGTAGTGTCAGATACCGGAGTGCCCACGAGCAGTACTTC.